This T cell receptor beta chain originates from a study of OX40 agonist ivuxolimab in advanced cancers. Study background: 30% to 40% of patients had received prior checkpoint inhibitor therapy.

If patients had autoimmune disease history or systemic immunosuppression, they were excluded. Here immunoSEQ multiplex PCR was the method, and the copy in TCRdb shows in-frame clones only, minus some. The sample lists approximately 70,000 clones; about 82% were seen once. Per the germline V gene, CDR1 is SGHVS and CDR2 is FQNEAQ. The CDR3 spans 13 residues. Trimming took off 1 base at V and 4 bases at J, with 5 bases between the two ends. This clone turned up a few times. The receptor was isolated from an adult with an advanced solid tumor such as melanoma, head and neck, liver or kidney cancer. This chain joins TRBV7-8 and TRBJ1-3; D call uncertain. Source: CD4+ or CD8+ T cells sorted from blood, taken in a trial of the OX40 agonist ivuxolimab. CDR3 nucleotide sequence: TGTGCCAGCAGCTTAGGCGTGGGAAACACCATATATTTT. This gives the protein CASSLGVGNTIYF.